The next 28 T cell receptor beta chains were all read from a single sample in a study of early T cells in non-severe SARS-CoV-2 infection. In TCRdb, the 5' RACE reads were re-called with MiXCR into one record per CDR3 protein. The table records 100,000 or so distinct CDR3 sequences, 16% of them present only once. Sequenced material: whole blood, taken at baseline. All receptors derive from an adult who was a healthcare worker with PCR-confirmed SARS-CoV-2 infection or an uninfected control (not recorded which).

This clonotype was seen more than once but under ten times. The J gene is TRBJ2-7, the V gene TRBV12-3 or TRBV12-4; 10 nucleotides align to TRBD2. V shed 3 bases, J shed 1 base, and the junction held 9 bases outside the gene matches. The CDR3 has 17 amino acids. The CDR3 nucleotides are TGTGCCAGCAGTTTTAGTCGAAGACTAGCGGGTTCCTACGAGCAGTACTTC. Its protein product is CASSFSRRLAGSYEQYF.

This chain links TRBV27 with TRBJ1-1; tentatively, D is TRBD1 (5 bases). This CDR3 comprises 15 residues. In germline, CDR1 is MNHEY, CDR2 SMNVEV (reference sequence). The V end lost 4 bases, the J end lost 0 bases, and 12 bases lay between the germline ends. The CDR3 coding sequence is TGTGCCAGCAGTTCATTAGGGGCGGTGAACACTGAAGCTTTCTTT. Translating it yields CASSSLGAVNTEAFF.

This clonotype was found a few times. The chain recombines TRBV28 with TRBJ2-7, with no clear D. CDR3 length: 18 residues. Germline V CDR1 and CDR2: MDHEN, SYDVKM. V was cut by 4 bases and J by 2 bases, with 24 bases left in between. CDR3 DNA: TGTGCCAGCAGTTACGGCTTGAAGGCTGGGCCCAACACCTACGAGCAGTACTTC. This gives the protein CASSYGLKAGPNTYEQYF.

The rearrangement links TRBV11-2 to TRBJ2-7, with no clear D. This CDR3 is built from 15 residues. Trimming cost V 5 bases and J 2 bases, with 16 bases left between them. Looked up from germline, CDR1 is SGHAT and CDR2 is FQNNGV. CDR3 amino acids: CASSLDGGPPYEQYF. As DNA, the CDR3 is TGTGCCAGCAGCCTCGACGGCGGACCCCCCTACGAGCAGTACTTC.

This chain uses TRBV12-3 or TRBV12-4 with TRBJ1-3; D uncertain. The V end was cut by 7 bases, the J end by 2 bases, with 6 bases between. There are 12 residues in the CDR3. The DNA for the CDR3 is TGTGCCAGCAACCGACCTGGAAACACCATATATTTT. It encodes CASNRPGNTIYF.

V usage is TRBV5-1 and J usage is TRBJ1-1; D ambiguous. V lost 4 bases and J 3 bases, leaving 10 bases between the germline ends. The CDR3 is made up of 13 amino acids. CDR1 is SGHRS and CDR2 is YFSETQ in the germline V gene. The CDR3 protein is CASSATSDTEAFF. CDR3 nucleotides: TGCGCCAGCAGCGCCACATCCGACACTGAAGCTTTCTTT.

This clonotype was observed a few times. Mismatch with germline at one junction end may stem from a read error. The gene calls are TRBV7-9 and TRBJ2-1; 9 positions match TRBD2. In germline, CDR1 is SEHNR, CDR2 FQNEAQ (reference sequence). The length of the CDR3 is 12 residues. CDR3 residues: CASSPSGLAGIF. The CDR3 coding sequence is TGTGCCAGCAGCCCCTCGGGGCTAGCGGGGATCTTC.

This clonotype has just a few counts. V gene TRBV12-3 or TRBV12-4 combines with J gene TRBJ2-3, with TRBD2 matching over 8 bases. Trimming cost V 2 bases and J 0 bases; bases outside gene matches: 10. The CDR3 extends over 18 amino acids. CDR3 loop: CASSLPKLSGSSTDTQYF. The CDR3 DNA is TGTGCCAGCAGTTTACCAAAATTGAGCGGGAGCAGCACAGATACGCAGTATTTT.

This clonotype was found many times. The chain links TRBV18 to TRBJ1-1; D uncertain. The CDR3 is made up of 12 amino acids. V was trimmed by 4 bases and J by 1 base, leaving 4 bases between them. Germline CDR1 and CDR2: KGHSH and LQKENI. Here the CDR3 DNA reads TGTGCCAGCTCACTTAGGAACACTGAAGCTTTCTTT. The encoded protein is CASSLRNTEAFF.

The rearrangement joins TRBV20-1 to TRBJ2-3; D unresolved. V gave up 5 bases and J gave up 0 bases, with 6 bases separating them. The CDR3 covers 12 residues. The V gene's germline CDR1 is DFQATT and CDR2 SNEGSKA (reference sequence). Here the CDR3 reads CSAPYSTDTQYF. CDR3 nucleotides: TGCAGTGCTCCCTATAGCACAGATACGCAGTATTTT.

The chain links TRBV20-1 to TRBJ2-1; no clear D gene. Germline V gene lookup returns CDR1 DFQATT and CDR2 SNEGSKA (reference sequence). The ends were cut back, 2 bases at V and 6 bases at J, with 11 bases in the middle. CDR3 length equals 13 residues. The CDR3 protein is CSARTSWTNEQFF. The CDR3 DNA is TGCAGTGCTAGAACCTCGTGGACCAATGAGCAGTTCTTC.

The CDR3 loop reads CASSFEKSLMTQYF. CDR3 DNA: TGTGCCAGCAGCTTCGAGAAAAGCCTCATGACGCAGTATTTT. The chain recombines TRBV7-2 with TRBJ2-3, with no clear D. V lost 3 bases to trimming and J lost 9 bases, with 16 bases between them. Germline values: CDR1 SGHTA, CDR2 FQGNSA. CDR3 length: 14 amino acids.

The chain uses TRBV20-1 and TRBJ2-3, with D perhaps matching TRBD2 (5 bases). Looked up from germline, CDR1 is DFQATT and CDR2 is SNEGSKA (reference sequence). There are 14 residues in the CDR3. Trimming took 2 bases from V and 2 from J, leaving 11 bases between them. The CDR3 nucleotides read TGCAGTGCTAGAAAGGCGGGCGTCACAGATACGCAGTATTTT. The encoded protein is CSARKAGVTDTQYF.

V usage is TRBV3-1 and J usage is TRBJ2-1; 7 nucleotides agree with TRBD2. The V and J ends lost 3 bases and 9 bases, in that order; junction bases with no gene match: 5. CDR3 size: 13 residues. Germline values: CDR1 LGHDT, CDR2 YNNKEL (reference sequence). The CDR3: CASSQVASGEQFF. The CDR3, as DNA: TGTGCCAGCAGCCAGGTGGCTAGCGGTGAGCAGTTCTTC.

J is TRBJ2-3 and V is TRBV30, with 7 bases fitting TRBD1. CDR1 is GTSNPN and CDR2 is SVGIG in the germline V gene (reference sequence). The CDR3 is made up of 15 amino acids. V lost 3 bases, J lost 4 bases, and 10 bases stayed unmatched. The CDR3 DNA follows: TGTGCCTGGAGCTTAGGGGGCGCGAACTCAGATACGCAGTATTTT. Its translation is CAWSLGGANSDTQYF.

This chain links TRBV11-2 with TRBJ2-2; no reliable D call. The ends were cut back, 4 bases at V and 0 bases at J, with 12 bases in the middle. CDR1 is SGHAT, CDR2 FQNNGV, per germline. The CDR3 is 16 amino acids. In nucleotides, the CDR3 is TGTGCCAGCAGCTACGGCCATAGGGCGAACACCGGGGAGCTGTTTTTT. Its protein is CASSYGHRANTGELFF.

This clonotype was seen many times. The genes are TRBV30 and TRBJ2-1; 9 positions match TRBD2. The CDR3 runs 13 residues. The V and J ends lost 0 bases and 12 bases, in that order; junction bases with no gene match: 6. In germline, CDR1 is GTSNPN, CDR2 SVGIG (reference sequence). CDR3 in DNA: TGTGCCTGGAGTGTACGCGGGAGGGCGGTGCAGTTCTTC. This codes for CAWSVRGRAVQFF.

This clonotype was seen a few times. The CDR3 region is CASSLLGQGSSYEQYF. As DNA, the CDR3 is TGTGCCAGCAGTTTATTGGGACAGGGTAGCTCCTACGAGCAGTACTTC. The V call is TRBV28, the J call TRBJ2-7, with 9 bases that match TRBD1. CDR1 and CDR2 (germline): MDHEN, SYDVKM. This CDR3 comprises 16 residues. Trimming took 1 base from V and 0 from J; bases not matched to a gene: 4.

The V gene is TRBV29-1, the J gene TRBJ1-1; D is possibly TRBD1 (6 bases). Trimming stripped 6 bases from V and 11 bases from J, with 13 bases between. The CDR3 spans 10 residues. CDR1 and CDR2 (germline): SQVTM, ANQGSEA. CDR3 sequence reads: CSVGDRSAFF. DNA of the CDR3: TGCAGCGTCGGTGACAGGAGCGCTTTCTTT.

The rearrangement joins TRBV12-3 or TRBV12-4 to TRBJ2-2, with D possibly matching TRBD1 (5 bases). This CDR3 spans 13 amino acids. V was clipped by 8 bases and J by 1 base, with 8 bases between them. The CDR3 coding sequence is TGTGCCAGCTTTGGACAGAACACCGGGGAGCTGTTTTTT. It codes for CASFGQNTGELFF.

The rearrangement joins TRBV29-1 to TRBJ2-1; D gene unclear. The V end was cut by 3 bases, the J end by 0 bases, with 9 bases between. Germline loops: CDR1 SQVTM, CDR2 ANQGSEA. There are 14 residues in the CDR3. CDR3 loop: CSVEDANSYNEQFF. In DNA form, the CDR3 reads TGCAGCGTTGAGGACGCAAACTCCTACAATGAGCAGTTCTTC.

In this sample, this clonotype turned up a few times. The chain combines TRBV4-3 with TRBJ2-7, with D perhaps matching TRBD1 (7 bases). The V and J ends lost 1 base and 4 bases respectively, with 14 bases between them. This CDR3 comprises 15 residues. The germline V gene encodes CDR1 LGHNA and CDR2 YSLEER. CDR3 amino acids: CASSQGQGGPYEQYF. CDR3 nucleotides: TGCGCCAGCAGCCAAGGACAGGGAGGCCCTTACGAGCAGTACTTC.

J is TRBJ2-3 and V is TRBV20-1; no clear D. Trimming stripped 5 bases from V and 7 bases from J, with 13 bases between. Per germline, CDR1 DFQATT and CDR2 SNEGSKA (reference sequence). The CDR3 is 12 amino acids. CDR3 DNA: TGCAGTGCTGCGGACGCCCCGCATACGCAGTATTTT. Its translation is CSAADAPHTQYF.

The chain joins TRBV27 to TRBJ2-7; 7 nucleotides match TRBD1. Germline loops: CDR1 MNHEY, CDR2 SMNVEV (reference sequence). V lost 5 bases, J lost 7 bases, and 17 bases stayed unmatched. The CDR3 has 16 residues. The CDR3 nucleotides read TGTGCCAGCAGTCCCCAGCCCCTTCCGACAGGGCGGGAGCAGTACTTC. This gives the protein CASSPQPLPTGREQYF.

This clonotype has only one observation. This may come from a read error, since a much larger clone is one base off. The V gene is TRBV12-3 or TRBV12-4, the J gene TRBJ1-3, with no clear D. V lost 6 bases and J 4 bases, leaving 7 bases between the germline ends. The CDR3 is 12 residues long. CDR3 nucleotide sequence: TGTGCCAGCAGCACCCCCGGAAACACCATATATTTT. Translating gives CASSTPGNTIYF.

The genes are TRBV7-2 and TRBJ2-3, with 7 bases matching TRBD2. This CDR3 is built from 14 residues. After removal of 5 bases from V and 2 bases from J, the junction contained 4 bases not matched to a gene. CDR1 SGHTA and CDR2 FQGNSA come from the germline V gene. The CDR3 sequence is CASSPLASTDTQYF. The CDR3 region has the DNA TGTGCCAGCAGCCCACTAGCGTCCACAGATACGCAGTATTTT.

This clonotype was counted at least ten times. V gene TRBV11-2 combines with J gene TRBJ2-1; TRBD2 matches 11 bases. The J segment lost 5 bases and the V segment lost 3 bases, leaving 9 bases of the junction unmatched. CDR3 length: 17 residues. CDR1 is SGHAT, CDR2 FQNNGV, per germline. The CDR3 spells CASSLRTSGQVNNEQFF. The CDR3 DNA reads TGTGCCAGCAGCTTGCGGACTAGCGGGCAAGTAAACAATGAGCAGTTCTTC.

This sequence joins TRBV20-1 and TRBJ2-1; perhaps TRBD2 as D (6 bases). The CDR3 length is 16 residues. V was cut by 3 bases and J by 2 bases, with 17 bases left in between. Germline V lookup: CDR1 DFQATT, CDR2 SNEGSKA (reference sequence). The CDR3: CSARGGDPRAYNEQFF. DNA for the CDR3: TGCAGTGCTAGGGGCGGGGACCCTAGGGCCTACAATGAGCAGTTCTTC.